Shown below are 8 T cell receptor beta chains from a single sample sequenced in a study of cytomegalovirus exposure and HLA in healthy donors. A multiplex PCR was run with 60 Vbeta primers and 13 Jbeta primers. TCRdb keeps only in-frame clones here, not all; method: immunoSEQ multiplex PCR. The data show more than 150,000 clones, about four fifths seen once. The specimen was PBMCs. The source of these receptors is a boy under 18 in good health and CMV-seronegative.

CDR3 in DNA: TGTGCCAGCAGCCCAGGGAGGAATGAGCAGTTCTTC. Protein product: CASSPGRNEQFF. V usage is TRBV9 and J usage is TRBJ2-1, with TRBD2 as a possible D gene (6 bases). V shed 4 bases and J shed 7 bases, with 9 bases lying between them. CDR3 size: 12 residues. The germline V gene encodes CDR1 SGDLS and CDR2 YYNGEE.

This chain connects TRBV4-1 to TRBJ2-2, with a tentative D call TRBD1 (6 bases). The CDR3 spans 17 residues. Trimming stripped 0 bases from V and 4 bases from J, with 15 bases between. Germline V CDR1 and CDR2: MGHRA, YSYEKL. DNA for the CDR3: TGCGCCAGCAGCCAAGATCCCTTATTGACAGGCACCGGGGAGCTGTTTTTT. This encodes CASSQDPLLTGTGELFF.

J is TRBJ2-5 and V is TRBV19, with D possibly being TRBD2 (6 bases). V lost 1 base and J 5 bases, leaving 11 bases between the germline ends. The CDR3 spans 14 residues. Germline V gene data show CDR1 as LNHDA and CDR2 as SQIVND (reference sequence). CDR3 sequence reads: CASSIGGVGETQYF. As DNA, the CDR3 is TGTGCCAGTAGTATAGGGGGGGTTGGGGAGACCCAGTACTTC. Combining the CDR3 with reference TRBV19 and TRBJ2-5 gives the whole variable domain DGGITQSPKYLFRKEGQNVTLSCEQNLNHDAMYWYRQDPGQGLRLIYYSQIVNDFQKGDIAEGYSVSREKKESFPLTVTSAQKNPTAFYLCASSIGGVGETQYFGPGTRLLVL.

The sample holds many counts of this clone. V is TRBV7-9 and J is TRBJ1-2; 7 positions match TRBD1. The germline V gene encodes CDR1 SEHNR and CDR2 FQNEAQ (reference sequence). This CDR3 has 14 amino acids. With 5 bases clipped from V and 7 bases from J, the junction kept 10 bases outside the gene matches. CDR3 loop: CASSEGQVTGGYTF. In nucleotides, the CDR3 is TGTGCCAGCAGCGAAGGACAGGTTACGGGTGGCTACACCTTC. Variable domain in full (rest from reference TRBV7-9 and TRBJ1-2): DTGVSQNPRHKITKRGQNVTFRCDPISEHNRLYWYRQTLGQGPEFLTYFQNEAQLEKSRLLSDRFSAERPKGSFSTLEIQRTEQGDSAMYLCASSEGQVTGGYTFGSGTRLTVV.

V is TRBV7-6 and J is TRBJ2-5; tentatively, D is TRBD2 (6 bases). Trimming removed 5 bases from V and 2 bases from J, with 18 bases in between. CDR1 and CDR2 from the germline V gene are SGHVS and FNYEAQ. The CDR3 has 16 residues. Here the CDR3 DNA reads TGTGCCAGCAGCAACCCCACCCGGGACTCACAAGAGACCCAGTACTTC. Its protein product is CASSNPTRDSQETQYF. The entire variable domain, with the rest obtained from reference TRBV7-6 and TRBJ2-5, is as follows: GAGVSQSPRYKVTKRGQDVALRCDPISGHVSLYWYRQALGQGPEFLTYFNYEAQQDKSGLPNDRFSAERPEGSISTLTIQRTEQRDSAMYRCASSNPTRDSQETQYFGPGTRLLVL.

This chain links TRBV10-1 with TRBJ1-4, with TRBD1 matching 8 bases. The CDR3 sequence is 16 residues long. V was clipped by 0 bases and J by 10 bases; unmatched bases: 10. Germline V gene lookup returns CDR1 WNHNN and CDR2 SYGVQD (reference sequence). In DNA form, the CDR3 reads TGCGCCAGCAGTGAGTCGTTGGGACAGGATATGGGAAAACTGTTTTTT. Amino acids: CASSESLGQDMGKLFF.

The V and J genes are TRBV9 and TRBJ2-6; TRBD2 matches at 9 bases. Germline CDR1 reads SGDLS; CDR2 reads YYNGEE. CDR3 length equals 18 residues. V lost 6 bases to trimming and J lost 4 bases; unmatched junction nucleotides: 14. The CDR3 protein is CASTPLSGSFAGANVLTF. CDR3 sequence (DNA): TGTGCCAGCACCCCCCTTAGCGGGAGTTTCGCGGGGGCCAACGTCCTGACTTTC.

This clone was found a few times. This chain connects TRBV29-1 to TRBJ1-2, with D maybe TRBD1 (6 bases). CDR1 is SQVTM, CDR2 ANQGSEA, per germline. Trimming took 5 bases from V and 0 from J, leaving 7 bases between them. The CDR3 is made up of 12 amino acids. This chain's CDR3 is CSVTGPNYGYTF. The CDR3 bases are TGCAGCGTTACAGGGCCTAACTATGGCTACACCTTC. The full variable domain, its missing parts supplied by reference TRBV29-1 and TRBJ1-2, is SAVISQKPSRDICQRGTSLTIQCQVDSQVTMMFWYRQQPGQSLTLIATANQGSEATYESGFVIDKFPISRPNLTFSTLTVSNMSPEDSSIYLCSVTGPNYGYTFGSGTRLTVV.